These T cell receptor beta chains were read from a single sample in a study of CD8+ T cells in alopecia areata. Sequencing was performed with immunoSEQ multiplex PCR; in TCRdb, only in-frame clones are kept and a portion is missing. The table includes some 110,000 clones, roughly 60% detected once. Sequencing used CD8+ T cells sorted from blood, obtained at week 4, from a patient treated with tofacitinib. The receptors stem from a human donor with alopecia areata. The CDR3 runs from the conserved cysteine through the conserved F or W. D genes are given only for firm matches. Some rows mark clone size as missing; the rest say once, few, many or name a class of expanded clone.

>.|TRBJ1-2|TRBV9|.
TGTGCCAGCAGCGTAAGTGGGTACCCTAACTATGGCTACACCTTC
CASSVSGYPNYGYTF
>.|TRBJ1-2|TRBV7-9|TRBD1
TGTGCCAGCAGCTCGACAGGGAATTATGGCTACACCTTC
CASSSTGNYGYTF
>.|TRBJ1-1|TRBV2|.
TGTGCCAGCAGCACACAGGTTAGGAACACTGAAGCTTTCTTT
CASSTQVRNTEAFF
>.|TRBJ1-5|TRBV27|TRBD1
TGTGCCAGCAGTTTAGGGACAGATCAGCCCCAGCATTTT
CASSLGTDQPQHF
>.|TRBJ1-4|TRBV5-6|.
TGTGCCAGCAGCCCGTCCGGGACGGTGGAAAAACTGTTTTTT
CASSPSGTVEKLFF
>few|TRBJ2-3|TRBV5-1|.
TGCGCCAGCAGCTCGGGCCAAGGGACAGATACGCAGTATTTT
CASSSGQGTDTQYF
>.|TRBJ2-2|TRBV29-1|.
TGCAGCGTTGTCAGTACCGGGGAGCTGTTTTTT
CSVVSTGELFF
>.|TRBJ2-5|TRBV6-5|.
TGTGCCAGCAGTGCAAGACAACCCCAAGAGACCCAGTACTTC
CASSARQPQETQYF
>.|TRBJ1-1|TRBV23-1|.
TGCGCCAGCAGTCAATCAGTGAGCGACAGAGAAGCTTTCTTT
CASSQSVSDREAFF
>.|TRBJ1-2|TRBV27|.
TGTGCCAGCAGTCCAAACTCACAGGGACTCTATGGCTACACCTTC
CASSPNSQGLYGYTF
>once|TRBJ2-7|TRBV28|.
TGTGCCAGCAGCCCTCGGGACAAATCCTACGAGCAGTACTTC
CASSPRDKSYEQYF
>.|TRBJ2-7|TRBV5-6|TRBD2
TGTGCCAGCAGCTTCTCTAGCGGGGGGCCTTCCTACGAGCAGTACTTC
CASSFSSGGPSYEQYF
>few|TRBJ2-3|TRBV7-9|.
TGTGCCAGCAGCTTAGGAGACACAGATACGCAGTATTTT
CASSLGDTDTQYF
>.|TRBJ2-2|TRBV30|.
TGTGCCCGGAGTGACGGGGAGCTGTTTTTT
CARSDGELFF
>many|TRBJ2-1|TRBV10-3|TRBD2
TGTGCCATCAGTGAGTCGATGACTAGCGGGGACAATGAGCAGTTCTTC
CAISESMTSGDNEQFF
>.|TRBJ2-7|TRBV29-1|.
TGCAGCGTTGAATGGGACTACGAGCAGTACTTC
CSVEWDYEQYF
>few|TRBJ1-2|TRBV29-1|.
TGCAGCGTTGAAGATCTTCGGGGACTGATCTATGGCTACACCTTC
CSVEDLRGLIYGYTF
>.|TRBJ2-7|TRBV9|.
TGTGCCATACAGGACGAGCAGTACTTC
CAIQDEQYF
>.|TRBJ1-4|TRBV19|.
TGTGCCAGTAGATGGGGACATCAGAGGCAGGAGGAAAAACTGTTTTTT
CASRWGHQRQEEKLFF
>.|TRBJ2-1|TRBV30|.
TGTGCCTGTCACCTCGGCCTATCTCCTTTTAATGAGCAGTTCTTC
CACHLGLSPFNEQFF
>once|TRBJ1-2|TRBV5-1|.
TGCGCCAGCAGCCCCCTAACAGGGCTGGACTATGGCTACACCTTC
CASSPLTGLDYGYTF
>.|TRBJ2-5|TRBV28|.
TGTGCCAGCAGTCCCGCCCAAGAGACCCAGTACTTC
CASSPAQETQYF
>few|TRBJ2-7|TRBV29-1|TRBD1
TGCAGCGTTGAAGGAGGGGGACAGGGATCCTACGAGCAGTACTTC
CSVEGGGQGSYEQYF
>.|TRBJ1-6|TRBV30|.
TGTGCCTGGAGTGAGGACGGGACAACCCTCCACTTT
CAWSEDGTTLHF
>.|TRBJ2-2|TRBV29-1|.
TGCAGCGTTGTACAGACAAACACCGGGGAGCTGTTTTTT
CSVVQTNTGELFF
>.|TRBJ2-1|TRBV11-2|TRBD1
TGTGCCAGCAGCAGATGGGGACAGTCGGCGTCCTACAATGAGCAGTTCTTC
CASSRWGQSASYNEQFF
>.|TRBJ1-1|TRBV30|.
TGTGCCGTGAGGAGGGGGGTGAACACTGAAGCTTTCTTT
CAVRRGVNTEAFF
>few|TRBJ2-3|TRBV29-1|TRBD1
TGCAGCGTTGAAGATCCCCGGGACAGGGAGGCAGATACGCAGTATTTT
CSVEDPRDREADTQYF
>.|TRBJ2-1|TRBV5-1|TRBD1
TGCGCCAGCAGCTCTGCCGGGACAGACTACAATGAGCAGTTCTTC
CASSSAGTDYNEQFF
>few|TRBJ2-1|TRBV30|TRBD2
TGTGCCTTGGCTGGGACTAGCGAGGAAGAGCAGTTCTTC
CALAGTSEEEQFF
>.|TRBJ2-1|TRBV11-2|TRBD2
TGTGCCAGCCCAGGGACTAGCGGGAGGGAGCAGTTCTTC
CASPGTSGREQFF
>.|TRBJ1-1|TRBV30|TRBD1
TGTGCCTGGAGTGTCCAGGGGGATACTGAAGCTTTCTTT
CAWSVQGDTEAFF
>once|TRBJ2-7|TRBV29-1|TRBD1
TGCAGCGTTGGGGACAGGATTTCCTACGAGCAGTACTTC
CSVGDRISYEQYF
>.|TRBJ2-2|TRBV29-1|.
TGCAGCGCCGTGGCAGGGAAGATCGGGGAGCTGTTTTTT
CSAVAGKIGELFF
>.|TRBJ2-7|TRBV29-1|.
TGCAGCGTTGTAGACTGGGCCTACGAGCAGTACTTC
CSVVDWAYEQYF
>.|TRBJ2-6|TRBV30|.
TGTGCCTGGAATACGGGGATTGGGGCCAACGTCCTGACTTTC
CAWNTGIGANVLTF
>few|TRBJ2-3|TRBV29-1|TRBD2
TGCAGCGTCCTGCCTAGCGGGGTGGAAGATACGCAGTATTTT
CSVLPSGVEDTQYF
>.|TRBJ2-5|TRBV30|TRBD2
TGTGCCTGGAGCCCCGTAGCGGGGGAAGAGACCCAGTACTTC
CAWSPVAGEETQYF
>few|TRBJ2-1|TRBV5-1|TRBD2
TGCGCCAGCAGCTTGGCACCTAGCGGTAGCTCCTACAATGAGCAGTTCTTC
CASSLAPSGSSYNEQFF
>.|TRBJ2-1|TRBV2|.
TGTGCCAGCAACCCGCTCTTAGGGACTCACAATGAGCAGTTCTTC
CASNPLLGTHNEQFF
>once|TRBJ2-1|TRBV19|.
TGTGCCAGTAGTATCTTACGAGGATACAATGAGCAGTTCTTC
CASSILRGYNEQFF
>few|TRBJ2-7|TRBV5-6|.
TGTGCCAGCAGCTTCGGGACCGAGCAGTACTTC
CASSFGTEQYF
>.|TRBJ1-2|TRBV30|TRBD1
TGTGCCTGGAGTGAAGGGACAGGGGACGGCTACACCTTC
CAWSEGTGDGYTF
>.|TRBJ1-2|TRBV29-1|.
TGCAGCGTTGTCGGGGCGAACTATGGCTACACCTTC
CSVVGANYGYTF
>.|TRBJ2-5|TRBV6-5|.
TGTGCCAGCCGGGATGGTGGAGAGACCCAGTACTTC
CASRDGGETQYF
>.|TRBJ1-1|TRBV30|.
TGTGCCTGGAGGCAGGGAGTGTCTGAAGCTTTCTTT
CAWRQGVSEAFF
>.|TRBJ2-5|TRBV19|.
TGTGCCAGTAGTATGCTAGACAGGACCCAAGAGACCCAGTACTTC
CASSMLDRTQETQYF
>.|TRBJ1-2|TRBV29-1|.
TGCAGCGTTGTAGGGAGCGACTATGGCTACACCTTC
CSVVGSDYGYTF
>few|TRBJ1-2|TRBV7-9|TRBD1
TGTGCCAGCAGCCCCCAGGACAGGGGGCAGGATGGCTACACCTTC
CASSPQDRGQDGYTF
>.|TRBJ1-2|TRBV29-1|TRBD1
TGCAGCGTTGCGGACAGGGAGGTGTACTACACCTTC
CSVADREVYYTF